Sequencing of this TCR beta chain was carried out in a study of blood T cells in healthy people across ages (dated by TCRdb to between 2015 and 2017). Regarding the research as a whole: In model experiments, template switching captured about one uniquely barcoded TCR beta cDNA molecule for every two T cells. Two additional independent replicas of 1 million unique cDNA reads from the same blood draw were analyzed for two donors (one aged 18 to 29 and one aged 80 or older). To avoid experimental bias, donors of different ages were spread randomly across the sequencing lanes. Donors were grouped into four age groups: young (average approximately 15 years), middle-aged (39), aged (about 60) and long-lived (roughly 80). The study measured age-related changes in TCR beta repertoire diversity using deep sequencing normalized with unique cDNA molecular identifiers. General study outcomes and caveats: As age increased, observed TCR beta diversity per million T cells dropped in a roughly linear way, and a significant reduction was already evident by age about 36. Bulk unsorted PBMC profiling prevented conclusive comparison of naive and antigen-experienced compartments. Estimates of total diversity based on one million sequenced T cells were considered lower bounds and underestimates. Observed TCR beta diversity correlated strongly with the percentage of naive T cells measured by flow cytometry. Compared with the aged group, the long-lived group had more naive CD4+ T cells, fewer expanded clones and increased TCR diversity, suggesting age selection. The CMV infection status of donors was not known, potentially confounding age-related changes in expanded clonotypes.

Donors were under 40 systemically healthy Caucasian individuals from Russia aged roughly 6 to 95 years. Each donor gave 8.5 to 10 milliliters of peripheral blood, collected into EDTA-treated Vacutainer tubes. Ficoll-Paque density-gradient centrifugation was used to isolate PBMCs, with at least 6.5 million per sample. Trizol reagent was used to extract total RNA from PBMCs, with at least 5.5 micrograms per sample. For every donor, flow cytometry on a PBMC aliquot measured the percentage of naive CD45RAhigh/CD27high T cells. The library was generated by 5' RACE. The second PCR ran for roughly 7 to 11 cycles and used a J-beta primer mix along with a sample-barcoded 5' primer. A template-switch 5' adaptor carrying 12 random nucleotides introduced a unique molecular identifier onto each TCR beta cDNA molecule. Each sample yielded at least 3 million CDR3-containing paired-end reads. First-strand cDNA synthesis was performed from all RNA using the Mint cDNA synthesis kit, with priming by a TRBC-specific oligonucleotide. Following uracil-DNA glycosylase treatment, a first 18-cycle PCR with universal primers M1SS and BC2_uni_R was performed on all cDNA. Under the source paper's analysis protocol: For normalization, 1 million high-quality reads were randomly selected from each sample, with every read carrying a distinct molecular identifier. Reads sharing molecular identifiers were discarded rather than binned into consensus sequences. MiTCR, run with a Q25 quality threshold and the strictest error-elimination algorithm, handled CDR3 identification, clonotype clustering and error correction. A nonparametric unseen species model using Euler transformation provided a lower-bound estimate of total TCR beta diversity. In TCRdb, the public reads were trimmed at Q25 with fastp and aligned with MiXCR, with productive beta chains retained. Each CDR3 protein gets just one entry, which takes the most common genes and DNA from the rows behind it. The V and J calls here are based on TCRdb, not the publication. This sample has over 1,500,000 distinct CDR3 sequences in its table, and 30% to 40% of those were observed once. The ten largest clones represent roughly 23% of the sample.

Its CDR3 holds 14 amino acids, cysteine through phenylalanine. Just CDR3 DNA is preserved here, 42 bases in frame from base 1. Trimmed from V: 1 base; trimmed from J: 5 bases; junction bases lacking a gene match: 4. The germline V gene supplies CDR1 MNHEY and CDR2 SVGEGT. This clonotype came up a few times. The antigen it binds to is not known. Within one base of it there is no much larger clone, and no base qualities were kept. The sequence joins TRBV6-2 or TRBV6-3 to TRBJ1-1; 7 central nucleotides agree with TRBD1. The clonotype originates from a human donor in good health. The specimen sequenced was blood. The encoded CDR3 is CASSYYQGDTEAFF. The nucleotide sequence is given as TGTGCCAGCAGTTACTACCAGGGGGATACTGAAGCTTTCTTT.